Following are 18 T cell receptor beta chains from one sample sequenced in a study of early T cells in non-severe SARS-CoV-2 infection. TCRdb passed the 5' RACE reads through MiXCR, listing each CDR3 protein once. This table holds 45,000 to 75,000 distinct CDR3 sequences, around 6% found once. Sequenced material: whole blood. The receptors were sampled from an adult who was a healthcare worker with PCR-confirmed SARS-CoV-2 infection or an uninfected control (not recorded which).

At least ten counts were recorded for this clonotype. This chain links TRBV27 with TRBJ1-2, with 8 bases identical to TRBD1. The ends lost 4 bases at V and 5 bases at J; junction bases unmatched: 6. The CDR3 sequence is 14 residues long. Germline V gene sequence: CDR1 MNHEY, CDR2 SMNVEV (reference sequence). The CDR3 coding sequence is TGTGCCAGCAGTTCCCACAGGGGGTCATATGGCTACACCTTC. Translating gives CASSSHRGSYGYTF.

CDR3 coding DNA: TGCAGTGCTGAGGGGACTAGCGGGAGAAACACCGGGGAGCTGTTTTTT. Amino acids: CSAEGTSGRNTGELFF. The chain carries TRBV20-1 and TRBJ2-2; 14 bases match TRBD2. Per germline, CDR1 DFQATT and CDR2 SNEGSKA (reference sequence). The CDR3 runs 16 residues. With V trimmed by 5 bases and J by 2 bases, 4 bases remained unmatched.

This clonotype was seen at least ten times. The chain recombines TRBV3-1 with TRBJ2-2, with TRBD2 matching 14 bases. The junction had 5 bases not matched to a gene; V was cut back by 1 base and J by 7 bases. CDR1 and CDR2 from the germline V gene are LGHDT and YNNKEL (reference sequence). This CDR3 spans 17 amino acids. CDR3 protein: CASSQGRLAGGIGELFF. DNA of the CDR3: TGTGCCAGCAGCCAAGGTCGACTAGCGGGAGGGATCGGGGAGCTGTTTTTT.

There are many counts of this clonotype. The CDR3 bases are TGTGCCAGCAGCTTTAGGAATTGCAGATCAAAGATTTCTGATGGGAATTCACCCCTCCACTTT. Protein: CASSFRNCRSKISDGNSPLHF. The chain has TRBV12-1 and TRBJ1-6. TRBV12-1 is shown as a pseudogene. This CDR3 is built from 21 residues.

The chain links TRBV12-3 or TRBV12-4 to TRBJ1-1, with D perhaps matching TRBD1 (6 bases). The V end was cut by 6 bases, the J end by 13 bases, with 21 bases between. The CDR3 has 13 amino acids. CDR3 sequence: CASSLGQYMVGFF. The DNA of the CDR3 is TGTGCCAGCAGCCTGGGACAATATATGGTGGGTTTCTTT.

This clonotype has a count of ten or more. The chain uses TRBV18 and TRBJ2-3; tentatively, D is TRBD1 (5 bases). V dropped 0 bases and J dropped 1 base, with 11 bases sitting between them. The CDR3 extends over 16 amino acids. Per the germline V gene, CDR1 is KGHSH and CDR2 is LQKENI. CDR3 coding DNA: TGTGCCAGCTCACCACCGTCCAGGGATGGCACAGATACGCAGTATTTT. This sequence encodes CASSPPSRDGTDTQYF.

This clonotype was observed a few times. This chain connects TRBV6-5 to TRBJ2-7; 8 bases fit TRBD2. The CDR3 runs 15 residues. After removal of 6 bases from V and 4 bases from J, the junction contained 11 bases not matched to a gene. Germline CDR1 reads MNHEY; CDR2 reads SVGAGI. CDR3 in DNA: TGTGCCAGCAGGGAACAGGGACCGGGGGGGTACGAGCAGTACTTC. Encoded protein: CASREQGPGGYEQYF.

This clonotype was counted many times. The chain has TRBV19 and TRBJ2-3, with D perhaps TRBD2 (5 bases). Trimming took 7 bases from V and 0 from J, leaving 14 bases between them. Germline CDR1 LNHDA, CDR2 SQIVND (reference sequence). The CDR3 covers 15 residues. The CDR3, as DNA: TGTGCCAGTAACCCCGGAGGACGGAGCACAGATACGCAGTATTTT. This codes for CASNPGGRSTDTQYF.

On this clonotype itself: A read error is possible here, since a much larger clone lies one base away. The chain combines TRBV5-5 with TRBJ1-1; no reliable D call. V shed 4 bases and J shed 12 bases, with 13 bases lying between them. CDR1 and CDR2 (germline): SGHKS, YYEKEE (reference sequence). CDR3 length: 11 residues. In nucleotides, the CDR3 is TGTGCCAGCAGCGGTGTCAAGGAAACTTTCTTT. Protein: CASSGVKETFF.

This clonotype appeared many times. The chain carries TRBV14 and TRBJ1-4, with D perhaps TRBD1 (5 bases). Germline V gene lookup returns CDR1 SGHDN and CDR2 FVKESK. V lost 0 bases to trimming and J lost 8 bases, with 7 bases between them. The CDR3 loop spans 13 amino acids. The CDR3 loop reads CASSQDRAEKLFF. DNA of the CDR3: TGTGCCAGCAGCCAAGACAGGGCAGAAAAACTGTTTTTT.

This rearrangement joins TRBV5-1 to TRBJ2-5; unclear D gene. Germline CDR1 and CDR2: SGHRS and YFSETQ. The CDR3 is made up of 13 amino acids. Trimming cost V 1 base and J 3 bases, with 7 bases left between them. The chain's CDR3 is CASSLHGEETQYF. CDR3 nucleotide sequence: TGCGCCAGCAGCTTGCATGGAGAAGAGACCCAGTACTTC.

At least ten counts were recorded for this clonotype. The chain employs TRBV27 and TRBJ1-5, with 10 bases lining up with TRBD1. This CDR3 has 16 amino acids. V shed 6 bases, J shed 4 bases, and the junction held 9 bases outside the gene matches. Germline V gene sequence: CDR1 MNHEY, CDR2 SMNVEV (reference sequence). For the CDR3, the DNA is TGTGCCAGCAGCAGAGGGACAGGGGAATTTAATCAGCCCCAGCATTTT. Its protein product is CASSRGTGEFNQPQHF.

The genes are TRBV6-6 and TRBJ2-7; possible D gene TRBD2, 6 bases. This CDR3 has 19 residues. CDR1 and CDR2 (germline): MNHNY, SVGAGI (reference sequence). V was pared by 2 bases and J by 6 bases, with 29 bases between. This CDR3 reads CASSYPLVSGGGKEGEQYF. CDR3 sequence (DNA): TGTGCCAGCAGTTACCCATTGGTGTCTGGTGGGGGGAAGGAGGGCGAGCAGTACTTC.

This clonotype was recorded many times. The chain uses TRBV20-1 and TRBJ1-5; D is undetermined. This CDR3 comprises 12 residues. Between the trimmed V and J ends, which lost 3 bases and 7 bases, there was a span of 10 bases. Germline CDR1 and CDR2: DFQATT and SNEGSKA (reference sequence). The CDR3 is CSASIRGQPQHF. The CDR3 DNA sequence: TGCAGTGCTAGTATTCGCGGGCAGCCCCAGCATTTT.

This clonotype came up many times. V and J are TRBV12-3 or TRBV12-4 and TRBJ2-7, with 9 bases that match TRBD2. The CDR3 extends over 15 amino acids. V was pared by 8 bases and J by 3 bases, with 11 bases of the junction left unmatched. The chain's CDR3 is CASLRGGARVYEQYF. CDR3 DNA sequence: TGTGCCAGCCTTCGCGGGGGGGCTAGAGTCTACGAGCAGTACTTC.

In this sample, this clonotype turned up many times. The chain combines TRBV20-1 with TRBJ2-3; 9 nucleotides agree with TRBD2. The CDR3 is 14 amino acids. Germline CDR1 DFQATT, CDR2 SNEGSKA (reference sequence). CDR3 loop: CSAGVAGEGDTQYF. The CDR3 coding sequence is TGCAGCGCCGGGGTAGCGGGAGAGGGAGATACGCAGTATTTT.

The chain joins TRBV5-1 to TRBJ1-2; D perhaps matches TRBD1 (6 bases). The CDR3 runs 13 residues. Trimming took 3 bases from V and 8 from J, leaving 14 bases between them. CDR1 is SGHRS, CDR2 YFSETQ, per germline. This CDR3 reads CASSSQGEGGYTF. Written as DNA, the CDR3 is TGCGCCAGCAGCTCACAGGGTGAAGGAGGCTACACCTTC.

This clonotype was seen at least ten times. The genes are TRBV7-3 and TRBJ1-1, with D hard to call. Germline V gives CDR1 SGHTA, CDR2 FQGTGA. The CDR3 length is 14 residues. Trimming cost V 1 base and J 4 bases, with 10 bases left between them. The CDR3 loop reads CASSLNTRSTEAFF. The CDR3 bases are TGTGCCAGCAGCTTAAACACTCGGAGCACTGAAGCTTTCTTT.